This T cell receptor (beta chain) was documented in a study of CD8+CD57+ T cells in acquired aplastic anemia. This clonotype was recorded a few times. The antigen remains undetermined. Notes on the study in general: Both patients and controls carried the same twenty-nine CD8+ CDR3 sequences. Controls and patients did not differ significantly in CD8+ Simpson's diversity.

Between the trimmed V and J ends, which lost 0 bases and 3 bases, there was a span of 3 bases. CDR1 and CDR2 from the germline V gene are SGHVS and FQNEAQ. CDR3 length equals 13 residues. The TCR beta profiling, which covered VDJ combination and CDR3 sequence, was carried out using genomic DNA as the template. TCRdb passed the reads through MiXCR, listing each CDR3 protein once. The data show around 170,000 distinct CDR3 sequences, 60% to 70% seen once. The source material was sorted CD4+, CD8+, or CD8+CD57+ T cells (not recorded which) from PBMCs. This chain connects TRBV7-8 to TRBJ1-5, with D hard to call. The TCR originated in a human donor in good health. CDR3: CASSLAPNQPQHF. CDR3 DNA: TGTGCCAGCAGCTTAGCTCCCAATCAGCCCCAGCATTTT.